What follows describes a single T cell receptor (beta chain). These data come from a study of blood T cells in healthy people across ages. The CDR3 consists of 14 residues. The ends were cut back, 5 bases at V and 0 bases at J, with 13 bases in the middle. Germline V CDR1 and CDR2: SQVTM, ANQGSEA. PCR was performed a second time for about 7 to 12 cycles using a sample-barcoded 5' primer and a J-beta primer mix. Via MiXCR, TCRdb re-called the 5' RACE reads, giving one row per CDR3 protein. The data contain approximately 900,000 distinct CDR3 sequences, about 44% of them seen just once; the ten biggest clones take up under 15%.

This TCR was sampled from a man in his thirties or forties in good health. This rearrangement joins TRBV29-1 to TRBJ1-1, with D possibly being TRBD1 (6 bases). The sequencing input was blood. This chain's CDR3 is CSVTRGNVNTEAFF. The CDR3 DNA follows: TGCAGCGTTACTAGGGGGAATGTGAACACTGAAGCTTTCTTT.